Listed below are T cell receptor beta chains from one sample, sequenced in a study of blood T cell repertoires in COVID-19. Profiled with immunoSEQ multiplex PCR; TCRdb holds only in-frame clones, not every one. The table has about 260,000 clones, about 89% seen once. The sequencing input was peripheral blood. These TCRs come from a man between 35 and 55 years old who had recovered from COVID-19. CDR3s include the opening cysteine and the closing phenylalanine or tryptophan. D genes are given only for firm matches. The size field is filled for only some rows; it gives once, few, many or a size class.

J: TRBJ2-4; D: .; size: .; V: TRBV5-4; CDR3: CASSSLSNIQYF; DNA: TGTGCCAGCAGCTCACTATCGAACATTCAGTACTTC
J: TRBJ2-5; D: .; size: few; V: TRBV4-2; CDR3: CASSQDGTGVLETQYF; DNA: TGTGCCAGCAGCCAAGATGGCACGGGAGTATTAGAGACCCAGTACTTC
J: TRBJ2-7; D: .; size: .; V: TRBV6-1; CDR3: CASSEVVGGEQYF; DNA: TGTGCCAGCAGTGAAGTTGTGGGAGGCGAGCAGTACTTC
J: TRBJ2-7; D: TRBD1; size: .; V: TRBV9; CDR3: CASSVAGQGTVKQYF; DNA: TGTGCCAGCAGCGTAGCAGGACAGGGGACTGTTAAGCAGTACTTC
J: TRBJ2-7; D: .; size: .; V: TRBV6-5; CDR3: CASIGREGYEQYF; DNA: TGTGCCAGCATTGGCAGGGAAGGCTACGAGCAGTACTTC
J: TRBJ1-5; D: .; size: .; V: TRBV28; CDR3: CASSLFRTDNQPQHF; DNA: TGTGCCAGCAGTTTGTTCCGGACAGATAATCAGCCCCAGCATTTT
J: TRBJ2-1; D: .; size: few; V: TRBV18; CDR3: CASSLRVYNEQFF; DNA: TGTGCCAGCTCACTCCGAGTATACAATGAGCAGTTCTTC
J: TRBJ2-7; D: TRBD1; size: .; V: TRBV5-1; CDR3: CASSLMDRGNDEQYF; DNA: TGCGCCAGCAGCTTGATGGACAGGGGGAACGACGAGCAGTACTTC
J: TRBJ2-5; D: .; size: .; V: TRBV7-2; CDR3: CASSARARETQYF; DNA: TGTGCCAGCAGCGCCAGGGCTCGGGAGACCCAGTACTTC
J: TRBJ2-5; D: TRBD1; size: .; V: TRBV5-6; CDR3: CASSGRTGGKLETQYF; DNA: TGTGCCAGCAGCGGTCGGACAGGGGGAAAGTTAGAGACCCAGTACTTC
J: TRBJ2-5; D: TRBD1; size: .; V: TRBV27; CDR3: CASSLSTGQGGTQYF; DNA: TGTGCCAGCAGTTTATCGACCGGACAGGGCGGAACCCAGTACTTC
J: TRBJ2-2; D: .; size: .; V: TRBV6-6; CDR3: CASTPQRNTGELFF; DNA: TGTGCCAGCACCCCTCAGCGGAACACCGGGGAGCTGTTTTTT
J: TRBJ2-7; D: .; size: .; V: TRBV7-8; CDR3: CASSLALRQSDLSLYEQYF; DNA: TGTGCCAGCAGCTTAGCGCTAAGGCAGAGCGACTTGAGCCTTTACGAGCAGTACTTC
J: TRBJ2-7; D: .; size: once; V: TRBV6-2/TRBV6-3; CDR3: CASSYTGPYEQYF; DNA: TGTGCCAGCAGTTATACAGGCCCCTACGAGCAGTACTTC
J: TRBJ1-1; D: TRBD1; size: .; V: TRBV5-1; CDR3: CASSRDRGMNTEAFF; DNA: TGCGCCAGCAGCCGGGACAGGGGAATGAACACTGAAGCTTTCTTT
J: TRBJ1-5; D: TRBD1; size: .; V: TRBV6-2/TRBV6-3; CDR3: CASSYPRTGFGNQPQHF; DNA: TGTGCCAGCAGTTACCCCCGGACAGGGTTCGGGAATCAGCCCCAGCATTTT
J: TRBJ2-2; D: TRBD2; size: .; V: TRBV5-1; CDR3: CASSSPVGTSGISGNTGELFF; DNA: TGCGCCAGCAGCTCTCCGGTAGGGACTAGCGGGATCTCCGGGAACACCGGGGAGCTGTTTTTT
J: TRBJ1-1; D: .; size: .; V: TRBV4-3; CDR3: CASSQVRSTGTEAFF; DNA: TGCGCCAGCAGCCAAGTCCGGTCCACGGGTACTGAAGCTTTCTTT
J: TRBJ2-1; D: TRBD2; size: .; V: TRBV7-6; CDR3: CASSARLAGGIHEQFF; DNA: TGTGCCAGCAGCGCCAGACTAGCGGGAGGAATCCATGAGCAGTTCTTC
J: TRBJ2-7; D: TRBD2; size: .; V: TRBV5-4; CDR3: CASRRWGGPYEQYF; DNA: TGTGCCAGCCGACGGTGGGGGGGTCCCTACGAGCAGTACTTC
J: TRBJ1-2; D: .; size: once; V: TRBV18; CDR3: CASSPRAGSVPNYGYTF; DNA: TGTGCCAGCTCACCCAGGGCAGGGTCGGTTCCTAACTATGGCTACACCTTC
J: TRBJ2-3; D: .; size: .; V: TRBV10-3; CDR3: CAISEVDNTQYF; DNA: TGTGCCATCAGTGAAGTTGACAATACGCAGTATTTT
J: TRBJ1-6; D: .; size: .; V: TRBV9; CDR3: CASSVQGSGSPLHF; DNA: TGTGCCAGCAGCGTACAGGGGTCGGGCTCACCCCTCCACTTT
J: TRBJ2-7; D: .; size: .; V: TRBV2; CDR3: CASSEQGYEQYF; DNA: TGTGCCAGCAGTGAACAGGGCTACGAGCAGTACTTC
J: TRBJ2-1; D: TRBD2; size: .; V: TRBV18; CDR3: CASSRTGTSGSYNEQFF; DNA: TGTGCCAGCTCACGGACCGGGACTAGCGGCTCCTACAATGAGCAGTTCTTC
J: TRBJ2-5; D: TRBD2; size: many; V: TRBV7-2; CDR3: CASSIRSGGAVYF; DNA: TGTGCCAGCAGCATTCGGAGCGGGGGGGCGGTGTACTTC
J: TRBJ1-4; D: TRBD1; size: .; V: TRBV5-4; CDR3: CASSKWGQGDEKLFF; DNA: TGTGCCAGCAGCAAATGGGGACAGGGGGATGAAAAACTGTTTTTT
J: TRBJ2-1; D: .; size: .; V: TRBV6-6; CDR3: CASMKVGNYNEQFF; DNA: TGTGCCAGCATGAAGGTGGGCAACTACAATGAGCAGTTCTTC
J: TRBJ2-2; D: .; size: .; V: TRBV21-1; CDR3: CASSTSTRTGELFF; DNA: TGTGCCAGCAGCACCTCGACACGTACCGGGGAGCTGTTTTTT
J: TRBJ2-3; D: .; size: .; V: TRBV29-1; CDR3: CSVGRLSTDTQYF; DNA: TGCAGCGTCGGGAGATTGAGCACAGATACGCAGTATTTT
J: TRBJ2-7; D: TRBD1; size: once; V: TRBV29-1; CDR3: CSVRQGVYEQYF; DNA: TGCAGCGTCAGACAGGGGGTTTACGAGCAGTACTTC
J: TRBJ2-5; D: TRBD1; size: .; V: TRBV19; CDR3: CASHDRGTVGQYF; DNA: TGTGCCAGCCATGACAGGGGGACAGTCGGCCAGTACTTC
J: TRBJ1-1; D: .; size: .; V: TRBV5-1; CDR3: CASSLDPNRVEAFF; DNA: TGCGCCAGCAGCTTGGACCCCAACAGGGTGGAAGCTTTCTTT
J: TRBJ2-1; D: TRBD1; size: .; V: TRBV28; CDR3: CASSPGQFYNEQFF; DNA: TGTGCCAGCAGTCCGGGACAGTTCTACAATGAGCAGTTCTTC
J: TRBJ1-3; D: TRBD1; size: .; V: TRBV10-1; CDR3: CASGWTGKRPGNTIYF; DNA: TGCGCCAGCGGGTGGACAGGGAAAAGACCCGGAAACACCATATATTTT
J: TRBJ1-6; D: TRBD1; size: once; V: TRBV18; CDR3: CASSPPGQGNSPLHF; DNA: TGTGCCAGCTCACCACCGGGACAGGGAAATTCACCCCTCCACTTT
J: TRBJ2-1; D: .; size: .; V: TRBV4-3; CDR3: CASSQDWRSLSNEQFF; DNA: TGCGCCAGCAGCCAAGATTGGCGGTCCCTCTCCAATGAGCAGTTCTTC
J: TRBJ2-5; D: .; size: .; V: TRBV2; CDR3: CASRPGGLIISETQYF; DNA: TGTGCCAGCAGGCCTGGCGGTCTTATTATTTCAGAGACCCAGTACTTC
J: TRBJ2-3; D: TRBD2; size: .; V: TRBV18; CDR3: CASSPQRGATDTQYF; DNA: TGTGCCAGCTCACCACAGCGGGGGGCGACAGATACGCAGTATTTT
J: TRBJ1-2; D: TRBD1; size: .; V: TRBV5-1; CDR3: CASSLGGQGEYTF; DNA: TGCGCCAGCAGCTTGGGCGGACAGGGCGAATACACCTTC
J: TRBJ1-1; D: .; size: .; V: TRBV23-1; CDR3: CASMGHHRAEAFF; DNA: TGCGCCAGCATGGGACATCATCGCGCTGAAGCTTTCTTT
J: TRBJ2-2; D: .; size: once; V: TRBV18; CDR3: CASSPLAESGELFF; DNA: TGTGCCAGCTCACCACTAGCGGAGTCCGGGGAGCTGTTTTTT
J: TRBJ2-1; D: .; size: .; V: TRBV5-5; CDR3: CASSGGAYNEQFF; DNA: TGTGCCAGCAGCGGAGGGGCTTACAATGAGCAGTTCTTC
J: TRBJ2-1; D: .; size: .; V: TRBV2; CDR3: CASKPRGSSYNEQFF; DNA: TGTGCCAGCAAGCCGCGGGGCAGCTCCTACAATGAGCAGTTCTTC
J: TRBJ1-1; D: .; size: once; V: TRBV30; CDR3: CAWSVGGNTEAFF; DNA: TGTGCCTGGAGTGTAGGGGGGAACACTGAAGCTTTCTTT
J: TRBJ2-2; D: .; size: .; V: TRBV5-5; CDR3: CASSRGGGGTGELFF; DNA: TGTGCCAGCAGCCGGGGAGGGGGGGGGACCGGGGAGCTGTTTTTT
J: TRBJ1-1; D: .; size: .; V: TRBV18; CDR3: CASSRGGHMNTEAFF; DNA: TGTGCCAGCTCACGGGGGGGCCATATGAACACTGAAGCTTTCTTT
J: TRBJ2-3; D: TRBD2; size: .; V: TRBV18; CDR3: CASSPRLQAGGLAATQYF; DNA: TGTGCCAGCTCACCACGCTTGCAAGCGGGAGGGCTGGCGGCTACGCAGTATTTT
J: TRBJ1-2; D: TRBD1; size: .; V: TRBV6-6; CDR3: CASSYSRQGVGGYTF; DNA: TGTGCCAGCAGTTACTCGAGACAGGGGGTAGGTGGCTACACCTTC
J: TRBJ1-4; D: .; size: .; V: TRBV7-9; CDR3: CASSLGGQNIATNEKLFF; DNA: TGTGCCAGCAGCTTAGGTGGACAGAACATTGCAACTAATGAAAAACTGTTTTTT
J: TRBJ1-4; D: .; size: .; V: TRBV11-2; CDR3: CASSLGMAGSTNEKLFF; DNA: TGTGCCAGCAGCCTGGGGATGGCGGGCTCAACTAATGAAAAACTGTTTTTT
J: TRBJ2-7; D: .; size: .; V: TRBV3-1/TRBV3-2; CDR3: CASSQGHPAGEQYF; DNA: TGTGCCAGCAGCCAAGGGCACCCAGCGGGTGAGCAGTACTTC
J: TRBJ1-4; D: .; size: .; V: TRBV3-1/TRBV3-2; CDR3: CASSQDLARGNEKLFF; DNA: TGTGCCAGCAGCCAAGATCTTGCCAGGGGAAATGAAAAACTGTTTTTT
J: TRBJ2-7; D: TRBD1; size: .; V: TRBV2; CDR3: CASRRDRGEQYF; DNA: TGTGCCAGCAGGAGGGACAGGGGCGAGCAGTACTTC
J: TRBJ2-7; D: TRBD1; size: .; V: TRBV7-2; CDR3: CASSRPGQGLYEQYF; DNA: TGTGCCAGCAGCCGGCCGGGACAGGGTCTCTACGAGCAGTACTTC
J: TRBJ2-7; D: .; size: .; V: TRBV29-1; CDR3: CSARTEAPYEQYF; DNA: TGCAGCGCCAGGACAGAGGCCCCCTACGAGCAGTACTTC
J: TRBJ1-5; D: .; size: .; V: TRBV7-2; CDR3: CASSLGGRGQPQHF; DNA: TGTGCCAGCAGCTTAGGCGGAAGGGGTCAGCCCCAGCATTTT
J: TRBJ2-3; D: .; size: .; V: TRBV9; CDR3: CASSTRPTYTDTQYF; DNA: TGTGCCAGCAGCACCCGACCGACTTACACAGATACGCAGTATTTT
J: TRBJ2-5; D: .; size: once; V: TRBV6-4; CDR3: CASSGGGNSRLQETQYF; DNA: TGTGCCAGCAGTGGAGGGGGAAACAGCCGACTTCAAGAGACCCAGTACTTC